The T cell receptor (beta chain) described here comes from a study of T cell repertoires in cytomegalovirus infection (dated 2019 in TCRdb). Regarding the complete study: Donor HLA type was relevant to the analysis, because carriage of CMV infection together with the matching HLA type was indicated by public TCR beta signatures. Study-wide findings and limitations: In the ex vivo response, HLA-C-restricted CMV-specific TCR beta clonotypes were dominant, and in two of eight donors the single most frequent clonotype came from this HLA-C-restricted group. In both this cohort and an independent roughly 350-donor cohort, the cumulative frequency of public TCR beta family members distinguished carriers of CMV infection plus the relevant HLA type.

For sequencing, an Illumina HiSeq 1500 was employed. TCRdb reprocessed the public reads (quality trimming at Q25 with fastp, clone calling with MiXCR) and kept in-frame beta chains. Duplicate CDR3 protein sequences are folded into a single record with the most common DNA and genes. Present in this sample are 200,000 to 300,000 distinct CDR3 sequences, 6% to 8% of which were seen just once. Under 7% of the sample rests with the top ten. The table lists this clonotype with many counts. The antigen it recognizes is unknown. No much larger clonotype is one base removed from it; base qualities were not supplied. V is pared back by 0 bases and J by 4 bases, with 9 bases lying between the germline termini. Its CDR3 holds 14 amino acids, cysteine through phenylalanine. Only the CDR3 DNA stays, 42 bases, in frame from base 1. CDR1 and CDR2 are drawn from the germline V gene (reference sequence): LNHNV, YYDKDF.

The chain uses TRBV15 and TRBJ1-2, with a tentative D gene TRBD1 over 6 matching bases. The specimen sequenced was PBMCs. The sequence was obtained from a human donor in good health (CMV status not recorded). Some clones in this sample may be carry-over from other donors' samples. The CDR3 protein is CATSRDRTAYGYTF. The nucleotide sequence reads TGTGCCACCAGCAGAGATCGGACAGCCTATGGCTACACCTTC.